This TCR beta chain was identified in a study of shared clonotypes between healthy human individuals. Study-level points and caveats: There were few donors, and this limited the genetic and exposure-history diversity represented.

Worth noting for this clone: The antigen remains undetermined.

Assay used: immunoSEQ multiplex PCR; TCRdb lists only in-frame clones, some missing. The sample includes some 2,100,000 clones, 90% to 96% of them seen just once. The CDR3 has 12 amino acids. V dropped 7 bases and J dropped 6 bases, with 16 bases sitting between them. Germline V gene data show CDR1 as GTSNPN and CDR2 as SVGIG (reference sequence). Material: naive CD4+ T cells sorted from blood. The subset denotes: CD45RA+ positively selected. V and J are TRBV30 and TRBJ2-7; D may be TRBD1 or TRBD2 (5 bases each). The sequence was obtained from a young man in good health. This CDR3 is CAFGPQGVEQYF. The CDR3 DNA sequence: TGTGCCTTCGGTCCCCAGGGAGTCGAGCAGTACTTC.